There are many counts of the clone carrying this T cell receptor beta chain. Not enrolled were patients with uncontrolled infection, other autoimmune disease, pregnancy or lactation. The data are from a study of T cells in Graves' hyperthyroidism and ophthalmopathy. Amplified TCR beta CDR3 regions came from RNA transcripts. The HTBI primer set served for first-round RT-PCR of the TCR CDR3. Using its own MiXCR run on the multiplex PCR reads, TCRdb lists one record per CDR3 protein. The data contain around 520,000 distinct CDR3 sequences, around 14% of them singletons. V was pared by 2 bases and J by 3 bases, with 13 bases between. This CDR3 is 15 amino acids long.

The TCR sequence derives from a woman aged 18-29 years with Graves' hyperthyroidism. The specimen was blood. V is TRBV12-3 or TRBV12-4 and J is TRBJ1-2; weak D call: TRBD1 (6 bases). DNA for the CDR3: TGTGCCAGCAGTTTACGACTAGGGGGAGACTATGGCTACACCTTC. It specifies CASSLRLGGDYGYTF.